This TCR beta chain appears in the sequencing data of a study of T cell repertoires in cytomegalovirus infection. Study background: Well-studied HLA-B-restricted CMV epitopes were used in the study alongside recently identified HLA-C-restricted ones. Indicated by public TCR beta signatures were CMV infection and matching HLA type. Findings of the study overall: Identification of carriers of CMV plus the relevant HLA was achieved through cumulative public TCR beta family frequency. Across the ex vivo response, the dominant clonotypes were HLA-C-restricted CMV-specific TCR beta clonotypes.

The CDR3 is 13 residues long. Trimming shortened V by 5 bases and J by 6 bases, and 10 bases separated the two germline ends. In its sample, this clonotype was seen a few times. What it recognizes is unknown. TCRdb re-analysed the reads in MiXCR, keeping a single row per CDR3 protein. Of around 230,000 distinct CDR3 sequences in the sample, about 38% were seen once. The V call is TRBV12-3 or TRBV12-4, the J call TRBJ2-2; D not certain. This clonotype was obtained from a human donor in good health (CMV status not recorded). Some clones in this sample may be carry-over from other donors' samples. The sample consisted of CD8+ T cells from cultured PBMCs, taken from culture after CMV antigen stimulation. CDR3 DNA: TGTGCCAGCAGTAAACTAAATTCCGGGGAGCTGTTTTTT. This sequence encodes CASSKLNSGELFF.